This T cell receptor beta chain originates from a study of early T cells in non-severe SARS-CoV-2 infection. Background on the study: From unsorted whole blood, bulk RNA was sequenced, and the chains remained unpaired.

This clonotype was observed at least ten times. TCRdb ran MiXCR on the 5' RACE reads and lists one entry per CDR3 protein. The sample lists 55,000 to 70,000 distinct CDR3 sequences, under 13% occurring once. This TCR was recovered from an adult who was a healthcare worker with PCR-confirmed SARS-CoV-2 infection or an uninfected control (not recorded which). The sequenced material came from whole blood.

Here the CDR3 reads CAWSVRNLQKEQFF. In DNA, the CDR3 is TGTGCCTGGAGTGTAAGAAATCTACAAAAGGAGCAGTTCTTC. The genes are TRBV30 and TRBJ2-1; D is unresolved. The germline gives CDR1 GTSNPN, CDR2 SVGIG (reference sequence). This CDR3 contains 14 residues. Deletions cut 0 bases from V and 10 bases from J, with 16 bases between. The full variable domain, completed using reference TRBV30 and TRBJ2-1, is SQTIHQWPATLVQPVGSPLSLECTVEGTSNPNLYWYRQAAGRGLQLLFYSVGIGQISSEVPQNLSASRPQDRQFILSSKKLLLSDSGFYLCAWSVRNLQKEQFFGPGTRLTVL.